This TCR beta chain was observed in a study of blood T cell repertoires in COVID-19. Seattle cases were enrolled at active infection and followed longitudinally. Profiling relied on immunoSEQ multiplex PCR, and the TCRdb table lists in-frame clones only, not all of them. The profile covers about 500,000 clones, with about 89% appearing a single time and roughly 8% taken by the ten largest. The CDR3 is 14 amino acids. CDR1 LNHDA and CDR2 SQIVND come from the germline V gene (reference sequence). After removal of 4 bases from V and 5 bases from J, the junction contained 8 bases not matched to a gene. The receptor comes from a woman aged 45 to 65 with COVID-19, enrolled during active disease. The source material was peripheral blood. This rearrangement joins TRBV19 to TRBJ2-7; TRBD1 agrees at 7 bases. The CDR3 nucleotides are TGTGCCAGTAGTACTCGACAGGGTTCGCACGAGCAGTACTTC. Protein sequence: CASSTRQGSHEQYF.